The 28 T cell receptor beta chains listed next were all sequenced from one sample in a study of CD8 T cells in ankylosing spondylitis. Using its own MiXCR run on the 5' RACE reads, TCRdb lists one record per CDR3 protein. The sample includes 180,000 or so distinct CDR3 sequences, roughly 11% of them seen just once. Sequenced input: blood, either unsorted or a sorted T cell fraction (not recorded which). These receptors originate from a male donor with ankylosing spondylitis or in good health (not recorded which).

This clonotype showed up just a few times. The chain couples TRBV7-6 to TRBJ2-5; D unresolved. The V end was cut by 5 bases, the J end by 3 bases, with 13 bases between. CDR1 and CDR2 (germline): SGHVS, FNYEAQ. This CDR3 comprises 14 residues. The CDR3 sequence: CASSRLSWEETQYF. Here the CDR3 DNA reads TGTGCCAGCAGCCGTCTTAGTTGGGAAGAGACCCAGTACTTC.

This clonotype was observed at least ten times. The genes are TRBV4-3 and TRBJ2-2; D possibly matches TRBD1 or TRBD2 (5 bases each). Trimming left V 0 bases short and J 7 bases short, with 15 bases between. Germline V gene lookup returns CDR1 LGHNA and CDR2 YSLEER. This CDR3 has 16 residues. The CDR3 sequence is CASSQDSGALRGELFF. In DNA, the CDR3 is TGCGCCAGCAGCCAAGATTCCGGGGCCTTACGCGGGGAGCTGTTTTTT.

This clonotype was seen repeatedly, ten times or more. The chain couples TRBV6-1 to TRBJ2-6, with TRBD2 as a possible D gene (5 bases). CDR3 size: 15 residues. Germline CDR1 is MNHNS and CDR2 is SASEGT. Trimming cost V 4 bases and J 0 bases, with 7 bases left between them. The CDR3 nucleotides read TGTGCCAGCAGTGGAGGGAGCTCTGGGGCCAACGTCCTGACTTTC. As protein: CASSGGSSGANVLTF.

The table lists this clonotype with many counts. The V gene is TRBV4-1, the J gene TRBJ1-2, with 10 bases aligning to TRBD1. This CDR3 has 18 amino acids. V gave up 0 bases and J gave up 4 bases; unmatched junction bases: 11. Germline V gene sequence: CDR1 MGHRA, CDR2 YSYEKL. CDR3 nucleotides: TGCGCCAGCAGCCAAGATCGGGCCGGGACAGGGGTTATCTATGGCTACACCTTC. Protein product: CASSQDRAGTGVIYGYTF.

This rearrangement joins TRBV5-1 to TRBJ2-2, with 8 positions matching TRBD1. The junction had 6 bases not matched to a gene; V was cut back by 4 bases and J by 7 bases. Germline CDR1 SGHRS, CDR2 YFSETQ. The length of the CDR3 is 14 residues. The CDR3 bases are TGCGCCAGCAGCGGGAAGACAGGGGACGGGGAGCTGTTTTTT. It encodes CASSGKTGDGELFF.

This rearrangement joins TRBV24-1 to TRBJ2-5; weak D call: TRBD2 (5 bases). V lost 4 bases to trimming and J lost 5 bases, with 19 bases between them. There are 16 residues in the CDR3. Germline V gene lookup returns CDR1 KGHDR and CDR2 SFDVKD. CDR3 sequence: CATSDRRTGLEETQYF. CDR3 DNA: TGTGCCACCAGTGACCGCCGGACTGGACTTGAGGAGACCCAGTACTTC.

This sequence joins TRBV7-9 and TRBJ2-4; D perhaps matches TRBD1 (7 bases). This CDR3 contains 14 residues. CDR1 is SEHNR, CDR2 FQNEAQ, per germline (reference sequence). Trimming took 1 base from V and 7 from J, leaving 11 bases between them. The CDR3 DNA reads TGTGCCAGCAGCTTAGTGGGGGGACAGAACATTCAGTACTTC. It codes for CASSLVGGQNIQYF.

This clonotype has ten or more counts. The J gene is TRBJ1-4, the V gene TRBV27; TRBD1 aligns across 9 bases. This CDR3 comprises 14 residues. V was clipped by 6 bases and J by 4 bases; unmatched bases: 3. Germline V CDR1 and CDR2: MNHEY, SMNVEV (reference sequence). CDR3 bases: TGTGCCAGCAGAAGGACAGGGGATAATGAAAAACTGTTTTTT. Amino acids: CASRRTGDNEKLFF.

This clonotype was recorded at least ten times. This chain links TRBV27 with TRBJ2-2; 10 bases match TRBD1. CDR3 length: 13 amino acids. V dropped 1 base and J dropped 13; count of bases not matched to a gene: 3. Germline lookup yields CDR1 MNHEY and CDR2 SMNVEV (reference sequence). This chain's CDR3 is CASSLWTGGRLFF. In nucleotides, the CDR3 is TGTGCCAGCAGTTTATGGACAGGGGGTCGGCTGTTTTTT.

This clonotype has at least ten counts. The chain carries TRBV5-1 and TRBJ1-1; D uncertain. CDR3 length: 15 amino acids. CDR1 SGHRS and CDR2 YFSETQ come from the germline V gene. V lost 0 bases to trimming and J lost 6 bases, with 15 bases between them. This CDR3 is CASSLVISGRAEAFF. DNA for the CDR3: TGCGCCAGCAGCTTGGTGATCTCCGGGAGGGCTGAAGCTTTCTTT.

V and J are TRBV12-3 or TRBV12-4 and TRBJ2-1, with TRBD2 identical over 8 bases. V shed 7 bases, J shed 5 bases, and the junction held 10 bases outside the gene matches. This CDR3 region has 15 residues. DNA of the CDR3: TGTGCCAGCATACTCAGCGGGAGTCCTCACAATGAGCAGTTCTTC. Protein product: CASILSGSPHNEQFF.

This clonotype was found many times. The rearrangement links TRBV6-1 to TRBJ1-6; maybe TRBD1 (5 bases). This CDR3 spans 14 amino acids. Germline CDR1 and CDR2: MNHNS and SASEGT. The germline V and J ends were trimmed by 5 bases and 8 bases, with 13 bases remaining between them. CDR3 region: CASSQGAGYSPLHF. The CDR3 region has the DNA TGTGCCAGCAGTCAAGGGGCGGGATATTCACCCCTCCACTTT.

In this sample, this clonotype turned up many times. The chain combines TRBV20-1 with TRBJ1-5, with D possibly matching TRBD1 (5 bases). CDR3 length: 17 amino acids. Per germline, CDR1 DFQATT and CDR2 SNEGSKA (reference sequence). Trimming pared 6 bases from V and 2 bases from J, leaving 23 bases between. The CDR3, as DNA: TGCAGTGCCCTCCCCGAGTTGGGGGAGTTGGGCAATCAGCCCCAGCATTTT. This sequence encodes CSALPELGELGNQPQHF.

At least ten counts were recorded for this clonotype. The chain combines TRBV15 with TRBJ1-3; D unclear. Per germline, CDR1 LNHNV and CDR2 YYDKDF (reference sequence). The CDR3 extends over 12 amino acids. Between the trimmed V and J ends, which lost 5 bases and 4 bases, there was a span of 6 bases. The CDR3: CATSLRGNTIYF. The CDR3, as DNA: TGTGCCACCAGCCTCCGGGGAAACACCATATATTTT.

The table lists this clonotype with many counts. The chain has TRBV20-1 and TRBJ2-4, with 8 bases matching TRBD2. CDR3 size: 15 residues. J gave up 0 bases and V 5 bases, and 6 bases lay outside the gene matches. The germline V gene has CDR1 DFQATT and CDR2 SNEGSKA (reference sequence). The CDR3 DNA reads TGCAGTGCTGGGGTAGCGGGGCTAGCCAAAAACATTCAGTACTTC. Residues: CSAGVAGLAKNIQYF.

The chain couples TRBV12-3 or TRBV12-4 to TRBJ1-2, with D possibly TRBD1 on 5 matching bases. V dropped 7 bases and J dropped 0 bases, with 12 bases sitting between them. This CDR3 region has 14 residues. CDR3 in amino acids: CASNPVGANYGYTF. The CDR3 DNA reads as TGTGCCAGCAACCCGGTAGGGGCTAACTATGGCTACACCTTC.

The chain couples TRBV5-1 to TRBJ1-6; weak D call: TRBD1 (6 bases). V shed 3 bases and J shed 10 bases, with 14 bases lying between them. The CDR3 is made up of 14 amino acids. Germline V gene data show CDR1 as SGHRS and CDR2 as YFSETQ. CDR3 residues: CASSSRQAGSPLHF. The CDR3 nucleotides are TGCGCCAGCAGCTCCCGACAGGCGGGATCACCCCTCCACTTT.

This clonotype was counted many times. The V call is TRBV6-5, the J call TRBJ2-5, with D possibly TRBD1 on 5 matching bases. CDR1 is MNHEY, CDR2 SVGAGI, per germline. The V and J ends lost 4 bases and 5 bases respectively, with 17 bases between them. This CDR3 spans 15 amino acids. The CDR3 protein is CASSFKGTKGETQYF. CDR3 in DNA: TGTGCCAGCAGTTTCAAGGGTACTAAGGGGGAGACCCAGTACTTC.

The table lists this clonotype with a few counts. One base away lies a much larger clone, so this may be a sequencing read error. The chain is built from TRBV21-1 and TRBJ2-7; the DNA was not used to check the table's D call, TRBD2. TRBV21-1 is an annotated pseudogene. The CDR3 has 17 amino acids. The CDR3 loop reads CASSPSYGEGLSCEQYF. The DNA for the CDR3 is TGTGCCAGCAGCCCCTCGTATGGGGAGGGCCTCTCCTGCGAGCAGTACTTC.

This clonotype was found many times. This chain joins TRBV3-1 and TRBJ2-3; D unclear. The CDR3 spans 14 residues. Trimming took off 0 bases at V and 7 bases at J, with 11 bases between the two ends. Germline V gene data show CDR1 as LGHDT and CDR2 as YNNKEL (reference sequence). The CDR3 loop reads CASSQDPRVNTQYF. The CDR3 nucleotides read TGTGCCAGCAGCCAAGATCCTCGGGTGAATACGCAGTATTTT.

This chain uses TRBV11-2 with TRBJ2-7; D gene uncertain. V lost 1 base and J 1 base, leaving 11 bases between the germline ends. Germline assignment: CDR1 SGHAT and CDR2 FQNNGV. The CDR3 has 15 residues. CDR3 region: CASSLGGSRSYEQYF. CDR3 DNA: TGTGCCAGCAGCTTAGGTGGCAGCCGATCCTACGAGCAGTACTTC.

This clonotype turned up a few times. V gene TRBV7-8 combines with J gene TRBJ2-7; D uncertain. The germline V gene encodes CDR1 SGHVS and CDR2 FQNEAQ. The CDR3 is 16 residues long. Trimming took 5 bases from V and 3 from J, leaving 20 bases between them. In DNA, the CDR3 is TGTGCCAGCAGCCCTCCCCCCACTGTGACAAGCTACGAGCAGTACTTC. It translates to CASSPPPTVTSYEQYF.

This clonotype was counted ten times or more. The chain links TRBV4-1 to TRBJ1-2; TRBD1 matches at 7 bases. From germline, CDR1 is MGHRA and CDR2 YSYEKL. Germline trimming cut 1 base from V and 8 bases from J; bases unmatched to any gene: 10. CDR3 length: 15 residues. The CDR3 loop is CASSQGPDRTRGYTF. In nucleotides, the CDR3 is TGCGCCAGCAGCCAAGGCCCGGACAGGACCCGAGGCTACACCTTC.

This clonotype has only a few counts. A read error may produce the germline difference seen at one junction end. The chain uses TRBV12-3 or TRBV12-4 and TRBJ2-3; D call uncertain. The CDR3 is 14 amino acids. CDR3 sequence: CASSPNPPLSPPRF. The CDR3 DNA is TGTGCCAGCAGTCCGAACCCCCCACTGAGTCCACCCCGTTTT.

To note about this clonotype: Possible read error: a much larger clone is one base away. CDR3 loop: CASYSGYADTLYF. The CDR3 DNA reads TGTGCCAGCTACAGCGGGTATGCAGATACGCTGTATTTT. V usage is TRBV6-6 and J usage is TRBJ2-3; the D gene is possibly TRBD2 (6 bases). Germline V gene data show CDR1 as MNHNY and CDR2 as SVGAGI (reference sequence). The CDR3 is 13 amino acids.

This clonotype was counted a few times. This sequence joins TRBV5-1 and TRBJ2-6, with D possibly being TRBD2 (5 bases). CDR1 and CDR2 from the germline V gene are SGHRS and YFSETQ. V lost 4 bases to trimming and J lost 2 bases, with 10 bases between them. CDR3 length equals 15 residues. The CDR3 region is CASSTEVAGANVLTF. For the CDR3, the DNA is TGCGCCAGCAGCACGGAGGTGGCTGGGGCCAACGTCCTGACTTTC. Drawing the rest from reference TRBV5-1 and TRBJ2-6, the complete variable domain is KAGVTQTPRYLIKTRGQQVTLSCSPISGHRSVSWYQQTPGQGLQFLFEYFSETQRNKGNFPGRFSGRQFSNSRSEMNVSTLELGDSALYLCASSTEVAGANVLTFGAGSRLTVL.

This clonotype has at least ten counts. V usage is TRBV5-1 and J usage is TRBJ2-3, with TRBD2 matching 7 bases. This CDR3 comprises 16 residues. V lost 0 bases, J lost 4 bases, and 8 bases stayed unmatched. The germline V gene encodes CDR1 SGHRS and CDR2 YFSETQ. CDR3 region: CASSLGVRESSDTQYF. The DNA of the CDR3 is TGCGCCAGCAGCTTGGGAGTGCGGGAGTCCTCAGATACGCAGTATTTT.

This clonotype was recorded a few times. V gene TRBV3-1 combines with J gene TRBJ2-1, with D unclear. Germline values: CDR1 LGHDT, CDR2 YNNKEL (reference sequence). Deletions cut 1 base from V and 3 bases from J, with 10 bases between. The CDR3 consists of 15 residues. The CDR3 protein is CASSQVPSNYNEQFF. CDR3 nucleotide sequence: TGTGCCAGCAGCCAAGTGCCCAGCAACTACAATGAGCAGTTCTTC.